This T cell receptor (beta chain) was documented in a study of blood T cell repertoires in COVID-19. Study context: PBMCs, B-cell-depleted T cells, or T cells provided the cDNA or gDNA that made up the material.

CDR3 length: 13 amino acids. Germline CDR1 GTSNPN, CDR2 SVGIG (reference sequence). The trim removed 2 bases at V and 6 bases at J, leaving 3 bases unmatched. The method was immunoSEQ multiplex PCR; TCRdb's version includes in-frame clones alone and lacks a portion of them. Among about 350,000 clones listed, approximately 91% were seen once. Participant reports of clinical history set cohort assignment. This clone was detected only once. Source material: PBMCs or T cells enriched from blood (not recorded which). This receptor was taken from a woman aged 25 to 39 who had been exposed to COVID-19. The chain has TRBV30 and TRBJ1-5; 8 bases are shared with TRBD1. Here the CDR3 DNA reads TGTGCCTGGAGTAGGACAGGGCTTCAGCCCCAGCATTTT. Translation gives CAWSRTGLQPQHF.